This paragraph covers one TCR beta chain sequence. The record originates from a study of CD8 T cells in Susac syndrome. The CDR3 covers 14 residues. CDR1 and CDR2 (germline): SNHLY, FYNNEI. V lost 8 bases to trimming and J lost 2 bases, with 14 bases between them. Random-hexamer reverse transcription was applied to roughly 0.5 to 1 ug RNA. Each CDR3 protein gets one entry after TCRdb re-called the immunoSEQ multiplex PCR reads with MiXCR. This sample has about 290,000 distinct CDR3 sequences, with 85% found just once. CD8+ and CD4+ T cells taken from blood had their TCR beta sequenced. TEMRA cells were enriched by FACS, and CD4+ and CD8+ T cells were negatively isolated.

Sample: CD8+ T cells from PBMCs. The TCR comes from a human donor with multiple sclerosis. J is TRBJ2-3 and V is TRBV2, with D possibly TRBD2 on 7 matching bases. The CDR3 sequence is CASGGGSFTDTQYF. The CDR3 DNA reads as TGTGCCAGCGGGGGCGGGAGCTTCACAGATACGCAGTATTTT. The full variable domain, rest sourced from reference TRBV2 and TRBJ2-3, is EPEVTQTPSHQVTQMGQEVILRCVPISNHLYFYWYRQILGQKVEFLVSFYNNEISEKSEIFDDQFSVERPDGSNFTLKIRSTKLEDSAMYFCASGGGSFTDTQYFGPGTRLTVL.